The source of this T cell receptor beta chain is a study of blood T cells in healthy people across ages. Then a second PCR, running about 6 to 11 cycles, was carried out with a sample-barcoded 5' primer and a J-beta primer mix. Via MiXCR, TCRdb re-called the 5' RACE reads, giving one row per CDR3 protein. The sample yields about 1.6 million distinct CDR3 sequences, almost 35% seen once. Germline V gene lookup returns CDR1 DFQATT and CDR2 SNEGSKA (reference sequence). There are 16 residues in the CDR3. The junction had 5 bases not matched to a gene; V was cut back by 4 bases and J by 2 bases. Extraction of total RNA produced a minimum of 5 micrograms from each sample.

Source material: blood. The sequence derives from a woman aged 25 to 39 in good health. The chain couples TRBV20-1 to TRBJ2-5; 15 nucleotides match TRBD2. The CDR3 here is CSAKWTSGGVQETQYF. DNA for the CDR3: TGCAGTGCTAAATGGACTAGCGGGGGGGTTCAAGAGACCCAGTACTTC.